The following is a T cell receptor (beta chain) sequence with its context. Patients of the Seattle cohort, enrolled during active infection, were followed longitudinally. This sample was taken from a study of blood T cell repertoires in COVID-19. At the level of the study: Donors in the United States, Italy and Spain gave samples during acute or convalescent COVID-19. Nucleic acid was either cDNA or gDNA, and it came from T cells, B-cell-depleted T cells, or PBMCs.

Germline loops: CDR1 MNHEY, CDR2 SVGAGI. The CDR3 contains 13 residues. V lost 8 bases to trimming and J lost 0 bases, with 10 bases between them. Authors' analysis steps: By means of reference gene primer amplification, nucleated cell counts were estimated. The assay was immunoSEQ multiplex PCR, and TCRdb's table has in-frame clones only and misses some. V, J and clone size derive from that table, while D and trimming were established from the DNA sequence. Altogether about 180,000 clones are present, around 80% being singletons, with the ten largest covering about 10%. V and J are TRBV6-5 and TRBJ2-5; a possible D gene is TRBD1 (5 bases). The sequencing input was peripheral blood. The receptor's source is a woman over 75 with COVID-19, enrolled during active disease. CDR3 DNA: TGTGCCAGCGGGGCAGGGTACCAAGAGACCCAGTACTTC. Translation: CASGAGYQETQYF.